One and the same sample provided the 8 T cell receptor beta chains below, sequenced in a study of vaccination and CD4 T cells after COVID-19. Their antigen targets remain unknown. Sequenced with the Oncomine TCR Beta short-read assay was DNA taken from cultured CD4+ T cells. One entry per CDR3 protein, called by TCRdb with MiXCR from the PCR reads. The sample holds some 16,000 distinct CDR3 sequences, around 75% seen once. Noted treatment: approximately 9-day PBMC culture with coronavirus spike peptide pools or control peptides (ViraFEST assay). The sequences come from CD4+ T cells from blood, cultured in vitro, collected after SARS-CoV-2 vaccination. The receptors stem from a human donor who received a COVID-19 vaccine.

The rearrangement links TRBV19 to TRBJ2-7, with a weak D call TRBD1 (6 bases). This CDR3 has 15 residues. V lost 1 base and J 2 bases, leaving 12 bases between the germline ends. From germline, CDR1 is LNHDA and CDR2 SQIVND (reference sequence). CDR3 protein: CASSIGRTDTYEQYF. CDR3 sequence (DNA): TGTGCCAGTAGTATAGGGCGGACAGATACCTACGAGCAGTACTTC.

Only a few counts were recorded for this clonotype. This chain joins TRBV19 and TRBJ1-3; D uncertain. The CDR3 contains 14 residues. Germline CDR1 and CDR2: LNHDA and SQIVND (reference sequence). Trimming left V 8 bases short and J 0 bases short, with 11 bases between. CDR3 DNA sequence: TGTGCCAGTGAACGGGGTTTCTCTGGAAACACCATATATTTT. Translated, it gives CASERGFSGNTIYF.

This clonotype was seen only once. This chain uses TRBV30 with TRBJ2-5; TRBD1 aligns across 8 bases. Germline CDR1 GTSNPN, CDR2 SVGIG (reference sequence). Germline trimming cut 1 base from V and 1 base from J; bases unmatched to any gene: 2. The CDR3 loop spans 14 amino acids. CDR3 loop: CAWSGTGGQETQYF. The CDR3 DNA follows: TGTGCCTGGAGTGGAACAGGGGGCCAAGAGACCCAGTACTTC.

This clonotype turned up a few times. J is TRBJ2-5 and V is TRBV10-2; D gene uncertain. Trimming pared 4 bases from V and 5 bases from J, leaving 14 bases between. Looked up from germline, CDR1 is WSHSY and CDR2 is SAAADI. The CDR3 runs to 14 residues. The CDR3 loop reads CASSAAGRSETQYF. For the CDR3, the DNA is TGCGCCAGCAGTGCCGCAGGCCGTTCGGAGACCCAGTACTTC.

This chain links TRBV29-1 with TRBJ2-7, with 8 bases lining up with TRBD2. With V trimmed by 4 bases and J by 3 bases, 2 bases remained unmatched. This CDR3 region has 12 residues. CDR1 and CDR2 (germline): SQVTM, ANQGSEA. CDR3 region: CSVAGGGYEQYF. The CDR3 DNA reads as TGCAGCGTTGCGGGGGGGGGCTACGAGCAGTACTTC.

V usage is TRBV5-1 and J usage is TRBJ1-2, with D uncertain. V shed 0 bases and J shed 0 bases, with 12 bases lying between them. CDR3 length: 16 amino acids. Looked up from germline, CDR1 is SGHRS and CDR2 is YFSETQ. CDR3 sequence reads: CASSLGGSKPNYGYTF. CDR3 nucleotides: TGCGCCAGCAGCTTGGGGGGATCTAAGCCTAACTATGGCTACACCTTC.

The CDR3 coding sequence is TGTGCCAGCAGTGGGGGGACAGCTTATGGCTACACCTTC. It yields the protein CASSGGTAYGYTF. The V call is TRBV6-1, the J call TRBJ1-2; TRBD1 agrees at 7 bases. CDR1 and CDR2 (germline): MNHNS, SASEGT. Unmatched junction bases numbered 4, after V lost 4 bases and J lost 5 bases. The CDR3 covers 13 residues.

V and J are TRBV6-1 and TRBJ2-5, with D perhaps assigned TRBD1 or TRBD2 (5 bases each). CDR3 length: 14 amino acids. The V gene's germline CDR1 is MNHNS and CDR2 SASEGT. Trimming shortened V by 3 bases and J by 5 bases, and 13 bases separated the two germline ends. The CDR3 region is CASSDWGFGETQYF. Here the CDR3 DNA reads TGTGCCAGCAGTGATTGGGGGTTTGGCGAGACCCAGTACTTC.